This T cell receptor (beta chain) was identified during a study of T cell repertoires in cytomegalovirus infection. Study at large: Matching HLA type, along with CMV infection, was indicated by public TCR beta signatures. Study-wide findings and caveats: The cumulative frequency of public TCR beta families distinguished individuals who carried CMV together with the relevant HLA. The ex vivo response was dominated by HLA-C-restricted CMV-specific TCR beta clonotypes.

TCRdb redid the calling of the reads with MiXCR, one entry per CDR3 protein. The sample consists of 680,000 or so distinct CDR3 sequences, around 32% of them appearing once. A few counts support this clonotype. What it binds is not known. This CDR3 has 16 amino acids. The junction had 7 bases not matched to a gene; V was cut back by 2 bases and J by 2 bases. CDR1 is SGHTA, CDR2 FQGNSA, per germline. Here the sequenced sample was cultured PBMCs, taken from culture after CMV antigen stimulation. The receptor's source is a human donor in good health (CMV status not recorded). Some clones in this sample may be carry-over from other donors' samples. This chain links TRBV7-2 with TRBJ2-7; 9 nucleotides agree with TRBD2. This CDR3 is CASSLLLGTSTYEQYF. For the CDR3, the DNA is TGTGCCAGCAGCTTACTCTTGGGGACTAGCACCTACGAGCAGTACTTC.